This T cell receptor (beta chain) was documented in a study of blood T cell repertoires in COVID-19. Study summary: The origin of the acute and convalescent COVID-19 samples was the United States, Italy and Spain. T cells, B-cell-depleted T cells, or PBMCs provided the cDNA or gDNA that served as material.

This clone was picked up a small number of times. This CDR3 has 18 amino acids. Clones were sequenced by immunoSEQ multiplex PCR, and TCRdb holds only the in-frame ones, with some missing. The sample yields tens of thousands of clones, 82% seen once. The chain combines TRBV12-2 with TRBJ2-7; the D call TRBD2 from the table was never checked on the DNA. TRBV12-2 is given as a pseudogene. Sequencing was carried out using peripheral blood. This sequence was found in a woman at least 80 years old with acute or convalescent COVID-19. The CDR3 region is CASRLGLAGVISSYEQYF. The CDR3 DNA sequence: TGTGCAAGTCGCTTAGGATTAGCGGGGGTGATAAGCTCCTACGAGCAGTACTTC.